These 32 T cell receptor beta chains were sequenced from one sample in a study of beta chain features in type 1 diabetes. Isolated RNA was reverse transcribed in full, so expressed TCRB transcripts were sequenced. Method: immunoSEQ multiplex PCR; TCRdb's copy keeps in-frame clones and lacks some. The data hold 300,000 to 350,000 clones, with about 13% observed a single time. Study outcomes and limitations: TCRB CDR3s from Type 1 diabetes patients were moderately but significantly shorter in all four CD4+ subsets.

What these receptors recognize is not known. Sequencing input: naive CD4+ T cells from blood. The receptor source for this set is a woman aged 18-29 years with type 1 diabetes.

The J gene is TRBJ1-2, the V gene TRBV6-5; weak D call: TRBD1 (5 bases). This CDR3 is 14 amino acids long. V was trimmed by 4 bases and J by 2 bases, leaving 11 bases between them. The V gene's germline CDR1 is MNHEY and CDR2 SVGAGI. CDR3 nucleotides: TGTGCCAGCAGTTTCTCGACAGAGAACTATGGCTACACCTTC. Its translation is CASSFSTENYGYTF.

The rearrangement uses TRBV5-1 and TRBJ2-7, with 8 bases fitting TRBD1. The germline V gene encodes CDR1 SGHRS and CDR2 YFSETQ. Germline trimming cut 4 bases from V and 5 bases from J; bases unmatched to any gene: 11. The CDR3 totals 15 residues. The CDR3 region is CASSGGQGNFHEQYF. For the CDR3, the DNA is TGCGCCAGCAGCGGCGGACAGGGAAACTTCCACGAGCAGTACTTC. The full variable domain, in which reference TRBV5-1 and TRBJ2-7 provide the parts outside the CDR3, is KAGVTQTPRYLIKTRGQQVTLSCSPISGHRSVSWYQQTPGQGLQFLFEYFSETQRNKGNFPGRFSGRQFSNSRSEMNVSTLELGDSALYLCASSGGQGNFHEQYFGPGTRLTVT.

The gene calls are TRBV7-9 and TRBJ1-5; the D gene is possibly TRBD1 (5 bases). This CDR3 has 13 residues. V lost 5 bases to trimming and J lost 5 bases, with 10 bases between them. Germline V gene data show CDR1 as SEHNR and CDR2 as FQNEAQ (reference sequence). Here the CDR3 DNA reads TGTGCCAGCAGCGACAAGGGGTATCAGCCCCAGCATTTT. Encoded protein: CASSDKGYQPQHF.

This rearrangement joins TRBV11-3 to TRBJ2-1, with 11 positions matching TRBD2. Losses at the gene ends were 7 bases for V and 3 bases for J; bases not matched to a gene: 8. CDR3 length: 16 residues. The germline V gene encodes CDR1 SGHNT and CDR2 YENEEA. The CDR3 nucleotides are TGTGCCAGCACGCTCGGGGGACTAGCGGACTACAATGAGCAGTTCTTC. This gives the protein CASTLGGLADYNEQFF.

About this clone itself: An end of the junction differs from the germline gene, which may be a read error. The V gene is TRBV11-2, the J gene TRBJ2-6, with TRBD1 matching 9 bases. The CDR3 extends over 16 amino acids. CDR1 is SGHAT and CDR2 is FQNNGV in the germline V gene. This chain's CDR3 is CASSLADRGGANVLTF. The CDR3 region has the DNA TGCGCCAGCAGTCTAGCGGACAGGGGTGGGGCCAACGTCCTGACTTTC.

The rearrangement joins TRBV14 to TRBJ2-2; D remains ambiguous. The CDR3 contains 14 residues. Trimming left V 0 bases short and J 4 bases short, with 6 bases between. CDR1 and CDR2 (germline): SGHDN, FVKESK. The CDR3 region has the DNA TGTGCCAGCAGCCAAGAATTAGTCACCGGGGAGCTGTTTTTT. Protein product: CASSQELVTGELFF.

This clone was seen more than once but under ten times. V usage is TRBV18 and J usage is TRBJ2-7, with D possibly matching TRBD1 (5 bases). This CDR3 is 13 amino acids long. The V and J ends lost 5 bases and 3 bases respectively, with 11 bases between them. Germline V lookup: CDR1 KGHSH, CDR2 LQKENI. The CDR3 spells CASSAYDSYEQYV. The CDR3 DNA reads as TGTGCCAGCTCAGCTTACGACAGCTACGAGCAGTACGTC.

The chain joins TRBV5-1 to TRBJ1-4, with TRBD1 matching 7 bases. With 4 bases clipped from V and 8 bases from J, the junction kept 11 bases outside the gene matches. CDR3 size: 15 residues. CDR1 is SGHRS, CDR2 YFSETQ, per germline. CDR3 region: CASSTETGVGEKLFF. In DNA, the CDR3 is TGCGCCAGCAGCACGGAAACAGGGGTGGGCGAAAAACTGTTTTTT.

The rearrangement links TRBV5-4 to TRBJ2-1; TRBD1 matches 7 bases. The V gene end was trimmed by 5 bases and the J gene end by 2 bases; junction bases not matched to a gene: 10. CDR3 size: 16 residues. From germline, CDR1 is SGHNT and CDR2 YYREEE (reference sequence). The CDR3 DNA is TGTGCCAGCAGTCGTACAGGGGCCGCCCCCTACAATGAGCAGTTCTTC. This sequence encodes CASSRTGAAPYNEQFF. Complete variable domain (other parts from reference TRBV5-4 and TRBJ2-1): ETGVTQSPTHLIKTRGQQVTLRCSSQSGHNTVSWYQQALGQGPQFIFQYYREEENGRGNFPPRFSGLQFPNYSSELNVNALELDDSALYLCASSRTGAAPYNEQFFGPGTRLTVL.

The chain couples TRBV15 to TRBJ2-7; 11 nucleotides agree with TRBD2. Unmatched junction bases numbered 5, after V lost 1 base and J lost 0 bases. This CDR3 spans 17 amino acids. Germline CDR1 LNHNV, CDR2 YYDKDF (reference sequence). CDR3 sequence (DNA): TGTGCCACCAGCAGAGGAGGACTAGCGGGCCTCTCCTACGAGCAGTACGTC. It codes for CATSRGGLAGLSYEQYV.

In this sample, this clone turned up a few times. The V and J genes are TRBV18 and TRBJ2-3, with 8 nucleotides matching TRBD2. Germline values: CDR1 KGHSH, CDR2 LQKENI. V was pared by 4 bases and J by 2 bases, with 5 bases of the junction left unmatched. The CDR3 has 15 amino acids. DNA of the CDR3: TGTGCCAGCTCACTACTAGCGGAAACCACAGATACGCAGTATTTT. It yields the protein CASSLLAETTDTQYF.

This clone was seen more than once but under ten times. V usage is TRBV2 and J usage is TRBJ2-1; D may be TRBD2 (5 bases). Trimming took 5 bases from V and 7 from J, leaving 9 bases between them. This CDR3 has 12 residues. Germline V lookup: CDR1 SNHLY, CDR2 FYNNEI. The CDR3 loop reads CASSTRLNEQFF. CDR3 nucleotides: TGTGCCAGCAGTACTAGATTGAATGAGCAGTTCTTC.

V gene TRBV18 combines with J gene TRBJ2-3; possibly TRBD1 for D (6 bases). V was shortened by 0 bases and J by 6 bases, with 7 bases between the two germline ends. Germline values: CDR1 KGHSH, CDR2 LQKENI. This CDR3 is 13 amino acids long. The CDR3 bases are TGTGCCAGCTCACCACCGGGGGCGGATACGCAGTATTTT. The encoded protein is CASSPPGADTQYF. Using reference TRBV18 and TRBJ2-3 for the parts outside the CDR3, the full variable domain is NAGVMQNPRHLVRRRGQEARLRCSPMKGHSHVYWYRQLPEEGLKFMVYLQKENIIDESGMPKERFSAEFPKEGPSILRIQQVVRGDSAAYFCASSPPGADTQYFGPGTRLTVL.

This clone occurred a few times. J is TRBJ1-1 and V is TRBV30; 7 nucleotides line up with TRBD1. Germline V gives CDR1 GTSNPN, CDR2 SVGIG (reference sequence). The junction had 9 bases not matched to a gene; V was cut back by 2 bases and J by 3 bases. This CDR3 has 15 residues. As DNA, the CDR3 is TGTGCCTGGAGTCCCCCGGGACAGACCTACACTGAAGCTTTCTTT. Residues: CAWSPPGQTYTEAFF.

This chain links TRBV15 with TRBJ2-5; 7 positions agree with TRBD2. The CDR3 totals 13 residues. J lost 5 bases, V lost 8 bases, and 8 bases had no gene match. Per germline, CDR1 LNHNV and CDR2 YYDKDF (reference sequence). The CDR3 DNA follows: TGTGCCACCGCTAGCGGTGTGGGGGAGACCCAGTACTTC. As protein: CATASGVGETQYF.

The table lists this clone with a few counts. The chain's CDR3 is CASSPGSGNQPQHF. For the CDR3, the DNA is TGTGCCAGCAGCCCCGGGTCCGGCAATCAGCCCCAGCATTTT. V is TRBV28 and J is TRBJ1-5; D gene unclear. The CDR3 is made up of 14 amino acids. V was pared by 6 bases and J by 2 bases, with 11 bases between. Germline values: CDR1 MDHEN, CDR2 SYDVKM. Filled out from reference TRBV28 and TRBJ1-5, the complete variable domain reads DVKVTQSSRYLVKRTGEKVFLECVQDMDHENMFWYRQDPGLGLRLIYFSYDVKMKEKGDIPEGYSVSREKKERFSLILESASTNQTSMYLCASSPGSGNQPQHFGDGTRLSIL.

The rearrangement joins TRBV19 to TRBJ1-4; the match to TRBD1 covers 7 bases. Trimming took 5 bases from V and 5 from J; bases not matched to a gene: 14. Looked up from germline, CDR1 is LNHDA and CDR2 is SQIVND (reference sequence). The CDR3 is 17 residues long. CDR3 amino acids: CASSPTDRMAINEKLFF. As DNA, the CDR3 is TGTGCCAGTAGTCCGACGGACAGGATGGCGATAAATGAAAAACTGTTTTTT.

This clone occurred a few times. The chain combines TRBV2 with TRBJ1-5; 7 bases line up with TRBD1. Trimming at V came to 6 bases and at J to 3 bases, leaving 5 bases not matched to a gene. The CDR3 has 14 residues. The V gene's germline CDR1 is SNHLY and CDR2 FYNNEI. The CDR3 bases are TGTGCCAGCAGCGCACAGGGGTACAATCAGCCCCAGCATTTT. As protein: CASSAQGYNQPQHF.

The rearrangement links TRBV7-2 to TRBJ1-2, with TRBD1 matching 7 bases. V was pared by 5 bases and J by 5 bases, with 8 bases of the junction left unmatched. Looked up from germline, CDR1 is SGHTA and CDR2 is FQGNSA. The CDR3 extends over 14 amino acids. The CDR3 DNA is TGTGCCAGCAGCCGCGAATCACAGGGGTATGGCTACACCTTC. Translated: CASSRESQGYGYTF.

This clone appeared a few times. The chain uses TRBV10-3 and TRBJ1-2, with a weak D call TRBD1 (5 bases). Germline V gives CDR1 ENHRY, CDR2 SYGVKD. V was pared by 0 bases and J by 1 base, with 9 bases between. The CDR3 runs to 15 residues. The CDR3 sequence is CAISESVGLNYGYTF. The CDR3 DNA follows: TGTGCCATCAGTGAGTCAGTGGGGCTTAACTATGGCTACACCTTC.

The CDR3: CASSVVSNTGELFF. CDR3 bases: TGTGCCAGCAGCGTAGTCAGTAACACCGGGGAGCTGTTTTTT. The rearrangement uses TRBV9 and TRBJ2-2; no reliable D call. The V gene's germline CDR1 is SGDLS and CDR2 YYNGEE. V dropped 0 bases and J dropped 2 bases, with 5 bases sitting between them. The CDR3 covers 14 residues.

The chain employs TRBV4-3 and TRBJ1-1; D is ambiguous. Deletions cut 1 base from V and 4 bases from J, with 7 bases between. This CDR3 region has 13 residues. Germline assignment: CDR1 LGHNA and CDR2 YSLEER. The CDR3 region is CASSQGRSTEAFF. CDR3 coding DNA: TGCGCCAGCAGCCAAGGGAGAAGCACTGAAGCTTTCTTT.

Only a few counts were recorded for this clone. The V gene is TRBV2, the J gene TRBJ2-7; 12 nucleotides match TRBD2. Looked up from germline, CDR1 is SNHLY and CDR2 is FYNNEI. Trimming removed 7 bases from V and 3 bases from J; junction bases left unmatched: 16. The CDR3 covers 18 residues. The CDR3 loop is CASNERVPLAGGDYEQYV. CDR3 in DNA: TGTGCCAGCAACGAGCGGGTCCCGCTAGCGGGAGGGGACTACGAGCAGTACGTC.

The sample holds a few counts of this clone. The V and J genes are TRBV2 and TRBJ2-5, with a weak D call TRBD2 (5 bases). CDR3 length: 14 amino acids. Germline V gene data show CDR1 as SNHLY and CDR2 as FYNNEI. The V gene lost 6 bases and the J gene lost 3 bases, with 14 bases spanning the gap. The CDR3 region has the DNA TGTGCCAGCAGCCCGGAGGCACAGAAAGAGACCCAGTACTTC. It translates to CASSPEAQKETQYF.

This chain uses TRBV14 with TRBJ2-3; D possibly corresponds to TRBD2 (6 bases). The V and J ends lost 0 bases and 2 bases respectively, with 15 bases between them. In germline, CDR1 is SGHDN, CDR2 FVKESK. CDR3 size: 17 residues. CDR3 residues: CASSQDRGGISTDTQYF. The CDR3 DNA reads TGTGCCAGCAGCCAAGATCGGGGCGGGATTTCCACAGATACGCAGTATTTT. Together with reference TRBV14 and TRBJ2-3, the CDR3 gives the full variable domain: EAGVTQFPSHSVIEKGQTVTLRCDPISGHDNLYWYRRVMGKEIKFLLHFVKESKQDESGMPNNRFLAERTGGTYSTLKVQPAELEDSGVYFCASSQDRGGISTDTQYFGPGTRLTVL.

The chain couples TRBV30 to TRBJ1-5; D ambiguous. The CDR3 consists of 12 residues. Trimming stripped 2 bases from V and 10 bases from J, with 12 bases between. Germline values: CDR1 GTSNPN, CDR2 SVGIG (reference sequence). CDR3 DNA sequence: TGTGCCTGGAGTTCCGGGGATGTCCCCCAGCATTTT. It specifies CAWSSGDVPQHF. The whole variable domain, filled in from reference TRBV30 and TRBJ1-5, reads SQTIHQWPATLVQPVGSPLSLECTVEGTSNPNLYWYRQAAGRGLQLLFYSVGIGQISSEVPQNLSASRPQDRQFILSSKKLLLSDSGFYLCAWSSGDVPQHFGDGTRLSIL.

V gene TRBV18 combines with J gene TRBJ2-1; 15 nucleotides align to TRBD2. Trimming removed 3 bases from V and 7 bases from J; junction bases left unmatched: 7. Germline CDR1 reads KGHSH; CDR2 reads LQKENI. The CDR3 contains 17 residues. This CDR3 reads CASSPGLAGGPINEQFF. The CDR3 bases are TGTGCCAGCTCACCCGGACTAGCGGGAGGGCCGATTAATGAGCAGTTCTTC. The full variable domain, with the rest looked up from reference TRBV18 and TRBJ2-1, is NAGVMQNPRHLVRRRGQEARLRCSPMKGHSHVYWYRQLPEEGLKFMVYLQKENIIDESGMPKERFSAEFPKEGPSILRIQQVVRGDSAAYFCASSPGLAGGPINEQFFGPGTRLTVL.

A few counts support this clone. V gene TRBV28 combines with J gene TRBJ2-3, with a weak D call TRBD1 (6 bases). The CDR3 consists of 16 residues. The germline V and J ends were trimmed by 5 bases and 3 bases, with 18 bases remaining between them. Germline CDR1 and CDR2: MDHEN and SYDVKM. CDR3 residues: CASSPEYRVGTDTQYF. The DNA for the CDR3 is TGTGCCAGCAGTCCCGAGTACAGGGTCGGTACAGATACGCAGTATTTT.

The V gene is TRBV6-5, the J gene TRBJ2-7; 8 bases map to TRBD1. The germline gives CDR1 MNHEY, CDR2 SVGAGI. CDR3 length: 14 amino acids. The J segment lost 1 base and the V segment lost 6 bases, leaving 5 bases of the junction unmatched. In DNA form, the CDR3 reads TGTGCCAGCAGGGCTAACAGGGGGTCCTACGAGCAGTACGTC. Its protein is CASRANRGSYEQYV.

The chain recombines TRBV11-2 with TRBJ2-1; D possibly corresponds to TRBD1 (5 bases). The germline V and J ends were trimmed by 2 bases and 4 bases, with 6 bases remaining between them. Germline V gene data show CDR1 as SGHAT and CDR2 as FQNNGV. The CDR3 contains 13 residues. CDR3 amino acids: CASSLQGYNEQFF. CDR3 DNA: TGTGCCAGCAGCTTACAGGGTTACAATGAGCAGTTCTTC. The whole variable domain, remainder taken from reference TRBV11-2 and TRBJ2-1, is EAGVAQSPRYKIIEKRQSVAFWCNPISGHATLYWYQQILGQGPKLLIQFQNNGVVDDSQLPKDRFSAERLKGVDSTLKIQPAKLEDSAVYLCASSLQGYNEQFFGPGTRLTVL.

This clone was seen more than once but under ten times. The V call is TRBV18, the J call TRBJ2-1; D not certain. The germline V gene encodes CDR1 KGHSH and CDR2 LQKENI. The CDR3 runs to 14 residues. The V end was cut by 0 bases, the J end by 5 bases, with 8 bases between. The CDR3 nucleotides read TGTGCCAGCTCACCACCGGCCCTTCACAATGAGCAGTTCTTC. As protein: CASSPPALHNEQFF.

This clone was found a few times. V usage is TRBV18 and J usage is TRBJ1-2; D may be TRBD1 (6 bases). CDR3 length equals 15 residues. V shed 4 bases and J shed 4 bases, with 16 bases lying between them. Germline V lookup: CDR1 KGHSH, CDR2 LQKENI. The CDR3: CASSQAADSAYGYTF. In DNA form, the CDR3 reads TGTGCCAGCTCACAAGCTGCGGACAGCGCCTATGGCTACACCTTC.